Listed below are T cell receptor beta chains from one sample, sequenced in a study of blood T cell repertoires in COVID-19. Sequencing was performed with immunoSEQ multiplex PCR; in TCRdb, only in-frame clones are kept and a portion is missing. The profile shows 30,000 to 40,000 clones, approximately 90% of them singletons. Sequencing was carried out using peripheral blood. These receptors were taken from a human donor in a cohort sampled during active COVID-19. Both conserved end residues are part of each CDR3. D genes are given only for firm matches. Size is stated for part of the rows, as once, few or many counts, or as a class when the clone is expanded.

NA,NA,18,TRBV5-1,TRBJ2-2,TGCGCCAGCAGCTCAACCCCTTTGGGGGGAATGAACACCGGGGAGCTGTTTTTT,CASSSTPLGGMNTGELFF
NA,TRBD1,15,TRBV18,TRBJ1-4,TGTGCCAGCTCACCACCGACAGGGAGTAATGAAAAACTGTTTTTT,CASSPPTGSNEKLFF
NA,NA,17,TRBV19,TRBJ1-2,TGTGCCAGTACCTCCTTAGGGGCAGGAGCCTATTTCTTCTACTACACCTTC,CASTSLGAGAYFFYYTF
once,TRBD1,15,TRBV18,TRBJ2-2,TGTGCCAGCTCACCCGGGACAGGGTTGGCCGGGGAGCTGTTTTTT,CASSPGTGLAGELFF
NA,TRBD2,16,TRBV7-2,TRBJ2-3,TGTGCCAGCAGCTTAGTCGCGGGAGGGCGCACAGATACGCAGTATTTT,CASSLVAGGRTDTQYF
NA,NA,15,TRBV9,TRBJ1-2,TGTGCCAGCAGCGTACTTGGGGCCTCTAACTATGGCTACACCTTC,CASSVLGASNYGYTF
once,NA,13,TRBV12-3/TRBV12-4,TRBJ1-2,TGTGCCAGCAGTGTGACAGGCGTCTATGGCTACACCTTC,CASSVTGVYGYTF
NA,NA,13,TRBV10-3,TRBJ1-2,TGTGCCATCAGTGAGCTCACACCCTATGGCTACACCTTC,CAISELTPYGYTF
NA,NA,15,TRBV7-2,TRBJ1-4,TGTGCCAGCAGTCTCAACGGGGGATCGAGGGAAAAACTGTTTTTT,CASSLNGGSREKLFF
NA,NA,14,TRBV2,TRBJ1-2,TGTGCCAGCAGTGACGTGAACTCTTTCTATGGCTACACCTTC,CASSDVNSFYGYTF
NA,NA,16,TRBV7-3,TRBJ2-6,TGTGCCAGCAGCTTTCGACAGTTCTCTGGGGCCAACGTCCTGACTTTC,CASSFRQFSGANVLTF
NA,TRBD1,16,TRBV24-1,TRBJ2-1,TGTGCCACCAGTGATCCGGGGACAGGGGTCCACAATGAGCAGTTCTTC,CATSDPGTGVHNEQFF
NA,NA,19,TRBV4-2,TRBJ2-2,TGTGCCAGCAGTGGGGGGCGGAGCGGGAAATTGGGAAGGGCCGGGGAGCTGTTTTTT,CASSGGRSGKLGRAGELFF
NA,NA,14,TRBV4-2,TRBJ1-2,TGTGCCAGCAGCCAAGAGGGGGGGCAGAGAGGCTACACCTTC,CASSQEGGQRGYTF
NA,TRBD1,14,TRBV7-8,TRBJ1-4,TGTGCCAGCAGCTTTGGACAGGGGATTGGAAAACTGTTTTTT,CASSFGQGIGKLFF
NA,NA,13,TRBV19,TRBJ1-3,TGTGCCAGTAGCGAGGGACTCGGAAACACCATATATTTT,CASSEGLGNTIYF
NA,NA,12,TRBV2,TRBJ2-5,TGTGCCAGCAAGCCGTTTCAAGAGACCCAGTACTTC,CASKPFQETQYF
NA,NA,12,TRBV5-4,TRBJ1-2,TGTGCCAGCAGCTTGGGGCCGGGTGGCTACACCTTC,CASSLGPGGYTF
NA,NA,14,TRBV2,TRBJ1-5,TGTGCCAGCAGTTGGCAGATGAGCAATCAGCCCCAGCATTTT,CASSWQMSNQPQHF
NA,NA,14,TRBV18,TRBJ1-6,TGTGCCAGCTCACCATCGGAGGGTACTTCACCCCTCCACTTT,CASSPSEGTSPLHF
NA,NA,15,TRBV5-1,TRBJ1-2,TGCGCCAGCAGCGGTGGGGGGACCCCTAACTATGGCTACACCTTC,CASSGGGTPNYGYTF
NA,TRBD1,17,TRBV19,TRBJ2-2,TGTGCCAGTACCAAATCTACCGGACAGGGCCCTACTGGGGAGCTGTTTTTT,CASTKSTGQGPTGELFF
NA,TRBD1,15,TRBV10-3,TRBJ2-3,TGTGCCACTGGGACAGCTAAAATTAGCACAGATACGCAGTATTTT,CATGTAKISTDTQYF
NA,NA,14,TRBV20-1,TRBJ1-1,TGCAGTGCTAGTGTGGGTGCGGGAAACACTGAAGCTTTCTTT,CSASVGAGNTEAFF